A single sample is the source of the 25 T cell receptor beta chains below, sequenced in a study of T cells in tuberculosis. Time point noted: new active TB diagnosis, blood taken before or within 7 days of starting treatment. This table comes from immunoSEQ multiplex PCR, and its TCRdb copy is limited to in-frame clones, with some not included. The sample carries about 34,000 clones, 91% recorded once. The material sequenced was PBMCs, taken at tuberculosis diagnosis. The receptor set was obtained from an adult with tuberculosis.

The gene calls are TRBV6-6 and TRBJ2-7, with a possible D match to TRBD1 (6 bases). V lost 2 bases, J lost 3 bases, and 17 bases lay in between. This CDR3 spans 16 amino acids. CDR1 and CDR2 from the germline V gene are MNHNY and SVGAGI (reference sequence). The CDR3 here is CASSYPEQGNGYEQYF. The CDR3 DNA reads TGTGCCAGCAGTTACCCGGAACAGGGAAATGGCTACGAGCAGTACTTC.

The CDR3, as DNA: TGTGCCAGCAGCCCCCGGGACAGCCTAGCCAAAAACATTCAGTACTTC. Translating it yields CASSPRDSLAKNIQYF. The J gene is TRBJ2-4, the V gene TRBV7-8; TRBD1 aligns across 7 bases. CDR1 is SGHVS, CDR2 FQNEAQ, per germline. With V trimmed by 5 bases and J by 0 bases, 7 bases remained unmatched. This CDR3 is built from 16 residues.

The J gene is TRBJ1-4, the V gene TRBV28; 7 nucleotides line up with TRBD1. Germline V CDR1 and CDR2: MDHEN, SYDVKM. The CDR3 spans 15 residues. Trimming at V came to 3 bases and at J to 7 bases, leaving 8 bases not matched to a gene. Here the CDR3 DNA reads TGTGCCAGCAGTTTGGGGACAGTCCACCGTGAAAAACTGTTTTTT. Protein product: CASSLGTVHREKLFF.

The genes are TRBV19 and TRBJ2-7, with TRBD2 matching 7 bases. The CDR3 length is 15 residues. Germline V gene sequence: CDR1 LNHDA, CDR2 SQIVND (reference sequence). Trimming cost V 4 bases and J 0 bases; bases outside gene matches: 6. The CDR3 nucleotides are TGTGCCAGTAGTAGTATTAGCGGGCGCTCCTACGAGCAGTACTTC. It specifies CASSSISGRSYEQYF.

The chain couples TRBV6-6 to TRBJ1-1, with TRBD1 identical over 9 bases. Per the germline V gene, CDR1 is MNHNY and CDR2 is SVGAGI (reference sequence). Trimming cost V 6 bases and J 0 bases; bases outside gene matches: 8. CDR3 length equals 16 residues. CDR3 in DNA: TGTGCCAGCAGCCTCGGACAGGGGTCAGTGAACACTGAAGCTTTCTTT. Protein sequence: CASSLGQGSVNTEAFF.

This clone was counted only a few times. This sequence joins TRBV25-1 and TRBJ1-4; possible D gene TRBD1, 6 bases. From germline, CDR1 is MGHDK and CDR2 SYGVNS. The CDR3 spans 16 residues. Trimming took 5 bases from V and 8 from J, leaving 21 bases between them. The CDR3 sequence is CASSLPGWTEEEKLFF. In nucleotides, the CDR3 is TGTGCCAGCAGTCTTCCGGGCTGGACAGAAGAAGAAAAACTGTTTTTT.

This clone was counted a single time. This sequence joins TRBV28 and TRBJ1-3; the match to TRBD1 covers 7 bases. The germline V gene has CDR1 MDHEN and CDR2 SYDVKM. The V and J ends lost 4 bases and 0 bases, in that order; junction bases with no gene match: 6. CDR3 size: 16 residues. As DNA, the CDR3 is TGTGCCAGCAGTTATCTTCAGGGGGGCTCTGGAAACACCATATATTTT. It yields the protein CASSYLQGGSGNTIYF.

V usage is TRBV10-1 and J usage is TRBJ2-5; D might be TRBD1 (5 bases). CDR3 length: 13 residues. The V end lost 3 bases, the J end lost 1 base, and 6 bases lay between the germline ends. In germline, CDR1 is WNHNN, CDR2 SYGVQD (reference sequence). The chain's CDR3 is CASSEQVQETQYF. CDR3 DNA sequence: TGCGCCAGCAGTGAACAGGTCCAAGAGACCCAGTACTTC.

This sequence joins TRBV6-6 and TRBJ2-3, with D possibly matching TRBD1 (5 bases). V was trimmed by 6 bases and J by 1 base, leaving 11 bases between them. There are 14 residues in the CDR3. Germline V CDR1 and CDR2: MNHNY, SVGAGI (reference sequence). The CDR3 sequence: CASSQGLRTDTQYF. The CDR3 DNA is TGTGCCAGCAGCCAGGGATTACGCACAGATACGCAGTATTTT.

CDR3 nucleotides: TGTGCCAGCAGCCGCGGGGAGGAATACAATGAGCAGTTCTTC. This sequence encodes CASSRGEEYNEQFF. This chain connects TRBV6-5 to TRBJ2-1, with D perhaps matching TRBD2 (6 bases). Trimming left V 6 bases short and J 4 bases short, with 13 bases between. The CDR3 runs to 14 residues. The germline gives CDR1 MNHEY, CDR2 SVGAGI.

This CDR3 reads CASSESPTGNTEAFF. DNA for the CDR3: TGTGCCAGCAGTGAATCCCCGACAGGGAACACTGAAGCTTTCTTT. This chain links TRBV25-1 with TRBJ1-1, with D possibly being TRBD1 (6 bases). V lost 1 base, J lost 1 base, and 10 bases lay in between. Per germline, CDR1 MGHDK and CDR2 SYGVNS. The CDR3 is made up of 15 amino acids.

The J gene is TRBJ2-7, the V gene TRBV27; D is unclear. The germline V and J ends were trimmed by 6 bases and 2 bases, with 11 bases remaining between them. The CDR3 is 13 residues long. Germline lookup yields CDR1 MNHEY and CDR2 SMNVEV (reference sequence). CDR3 sequence reads: CASSLGQPYEQYF. CDR3 DNA sequence: TGTGCCAGCAGCCTAGGCCAGCCCTACGAGCAGTACTTC.

V gene TRBV10-2 combines with J gene TRBJ1-1; D gene unclear. Trimming left V 5 bases short and J 3 bases short, with 10 bases between. Germline loops: CDR1 WSHSY, CDR2 SAAADI. The CDR3 runs to 13 residues. The DNA for the CDR3 is TGCGCCAGCAGTCTGACAATCGACACTGAAGCTTTCTTT. This translates into CASSLTIDTEAFF.

V and J are TRBV6-1 and TRBJ2-7; TRBD1 aligns across 7 bases. The CDR3 extends over 14 amino acids. V trimming: 6 bases; J trimming: 2 bases; junction bases outside the gene matches: 7. Germline CDR1 and CDR2: MNHNS and SASEGT. CDR3 DNA sequence: TGTGCCAGCAGAAGACAGGGTAATACCTACGAGCAGTACTTC. Residues: CASRRQGNTYEQYF.

The chain joins TRBV6-5 to TRBJ1-4; D perhaps matches TRBD1 (6 bases). Germline assignment: CDR1 MNHEY and CDR2 SVGAGI. The CDR3 runs to 14 residues. V was cut by 6 bases and J by 7 bases, with 15 bases left in between. CDR3 bases: TGTGCCAGCAGACCCCAGGGGTGGGGTGAAAAACTGTTTTTT. It codes for CASRPQGWGEKLFF.

This clone came up a few times. The chain is built from TRBV7-2 and TRBJ2-3; D ambiguous. Germline assignment: CDR1 SGHTA and CDR2 FQGNSA. V was clipped by 3 bases and J by 6 bases, with 13 bases between them. The CDR3 extends over 14 amino acids. The chain's CDR3 is CASSFRTPRDTQYF. The DNA of the CDR3 is TGTGCCAGCAGCTTTCGTACCCCGCGGGATACGCAGTATTTT.

V and J are TRBV9 and TRBJ2-7; D ambiguous. There are 15 residues in the CDR3. The V end lost 9 bases, the J end lost 3 bases, and 22 bases lay between the germline ends. Germline CDR1 reads SGDLS; CDR2 reads YYNGEE. The CDR3: CATSPLHLEVYEQYF. CDR3 coding DNA: TGTGCCACGAGTCCTTTACACCTCGAGGTCTACGAGCAGTACTTC.

The V call is TRBV28, the J call TRBJ1-6; 8 bases agree with TRBD1. In germline, CDR1 is MDHEN, CDR2 SYDVKM. The V and J ends lost 3 bases and 2 bases, in that order; junction bases with no gene match: 3. The CDR3 covers 16 residues. The CDR3 DNA reads TGTGCCAGCAGTTTTGGACAGGGCCCCTATAATTCACCCCTCCACTTT. Amino acids: CASSFGQGPYNSPLHF.

The chain uses TRBV4-1 and TRBJ2-1; 10 bases line up with TRBD2. Trimming cost V 0 bases and J 4 bases; bases outside gene matches: 6. The CDR3 is 17 residues long. The germline V gene has CDR1 MGHRA and CDR2 YSYEKL. In DNA form, the CDR3 reads TGCGCCAGCAGCCAAGATGCTCTAGCGGGGGCGTACAATGAGCAGTTCTTC. Translated, it gives CASSQDALAGAYNEQFF.

The chain uses TRBV5-1 and TRBJ1-1; 9 positions agree with TRBD1. This CDR3 is built from 16 residues. V lost 0 bases to trimming and J lost 1 base; unmatched junction nucleotides: 4. CDR1 is SGHRS, CDR2 YFSETQ, per germline. CDR3 sequence (DNA): TGCGCCAGCAGCTTGGTTTGGGGACAGGGGAACACTGAAGCTTTCTTT. It specifies CASSLVWGQGNTEAFF.

The V gene is TRBV19, the J gene TRBJ2-1, with 15 nucleotides matching TRBD2. Germline lookup yields CDR1 LNHDA and CDR2 SQIVND (reference sequence). CDR3 length: 15 residues. J lost 7 bases, V lost 7 bases, and 5 bases had no gene match. The CDR3 protein is CASIGGTSGGNEQFF. As DNA, the CDR3 is TGTGCCAGTATAGGCGGGACTAGCGGGGGGAATGAGCAGTTCTTC.

This chain uses TRBV7-2 with TRBJ1-2, with D tentatively TRBD1 (5 bases). V shed 4 bases and J shed 10 bases, with 25 bases lying between them. This CDR3 is built from 16 residues. From germline, CDR1 is SGHTA and CDR2 FQGNSA. CDR3 bases: TGTGCCAGCAGCTCAGCCGACCTGACAGACCCTATTAACTACACCTTC. The encoded protein is CASSSADLTDPINYTF.

The chain has TRBV11-2 and TRBJ1-3; 7 positions match TRBD1. This CDR3 is built from 19 residues. The germline CDR1 and CDR2 sequences are SGHAT and FQNNGV. J gave up 0 bases and V 3 bases, and 14 bases lay outside the gene matches. The CDR3 DNA reads as TGTGCCAGCAGCTTCCTACAGGGGCCGGGATCCGACTCTGGAAACACCATATATTTT. Amino acid sequence: CASSFLQGPGSDSGNTIYF.

The rearrangement links TRBV9 to TRBJ1-6, with D possibly TRBD1 on 5 matching bases. Germline CDR1 SGDLS, CDR2 YYNGEE. Trimming removed 3 bases at V and 12 bases at J, with 10 bases between. The CDR3 is 12 residues long. This CDR3 is CASSAPGGPLHF. DNA of the CDR3: TGTGCCAGCAGCGCCCCGGGGGGACCCCTCCACTTT.

The V call is TRBV30, the J call TRBJ1-1; the D is unclear. The CDR3 totals 14 residues. V was clipped by 7 bases and J by 5 bases, with 20 bases between them. The germline V gene encodes CDR1 GTSNPN and CDR2 SVGIG (reference sequence). Here the CDR3 DNA reads TGTGCCTCGGAAGTCTGGGAGTGGAGAACTGAAGCTTTCTTT. Amino acids: CASEVWEWRTEAFF. Together with reference TRBV30 and TRBJ1-1, the CDR3 gives the full variable domain: SQTIHQWPATLVQPVGSPLSLECTVEGTSNPNLYWYRQAAGRGLQLLFYSVGIGQISSEVPQNLSASRPQDRQFILSSKKLLLSDSGFYLCASEVWEWRTEAFFGQGTRLTVV.